This passage covers 4 T cell receptor beta chains from one sample sequenced in a study of shared clonotypes between healthy human individuals. Clones were sequenced by immunoSEQ multiplex PCR, and TCRdb holds only the in-frame ones, with some missing. The data contain 650,000 to 800,000 clones, 92% of them singletons. As defined, naive CD8 cells were CD45RO-negative and positively selected for CCR7, with terminally differentiated effector memory CD45RA+ cells excluded. Material: naive CD8+ T cells sorted from blood. Every receptor here comes from a man younger than 40 in good health.

This chain uses TRBV11-3 with TRBJ2-7; the D gene is possibly TRBD2 (6 bases). The length of the CDR3 is 14 residues. Germline assignment: CDR1 SGHNT and CDR2 YENEEA. Between the trimmed V and J ends, which lost 2 bases and 0 bases, there was a span of 8 bases. CDR3 bases: TGTGCCAGCAGCTTATACGGGAGCTCCTACGAGCAGTACTTC. This gives the protein CASSLYGSSYEQYF.

This clone showed up just once. The rearrangement joins TRBV28 to TRBJ2-1; D possibly uses TRBD1 or TRBD2 (5 bases each). Germline CDR1 MDHEN, CDR2 SYDVKM. There are 15 residues in the CDR3. The V gene lost 2 bases and the J gene lost 4 bases, with 12 bases spanning the gap. Here the CDR3 DNA reads TGTGCCAGCAGTTTAGATGAGGGGTCTTACAATGAGCAGTTCTTC. This translates into CASSLDEGSYNEQFF.

The chain carries TRBV4-3 and TRBJ2-7; D remains unclear. This CDR3 region has 13 residues. Germline CDR1 is LGHNA and CDR2 is YSLEER. The V end was cut by 0 bases, the J end by 3 bases, with 6 bases between. This CDR3 reads CASSQDELYEQYF. CDR3 DNA: TGCGCCAGCAGCCAAGATGAACTCTACGAGCAGTACTTC.

V usage is TRBV5-1 and J usage is TRBJ2-7, with TRBD2 matching 8 bases. With 4 bases clipped from V and 2 bases from J, the junction kept 8 bases outside the gene matches. The germline gives CDR1 SGHRS, CDR2 YFSETQ. The CDR3 is 15 amino acids. The CDR3 protein is CASSPGGGLAYEQYF. The CDR3 region has the DNA TGCGCCAGCAGCCCCGGGGGGGGCTTAGCCTACGAGCAGTACTTC.